A selection of T cell receptor beta chains follows, all from one sample in a study of blood T cell repertoires in COVID-19. Libraries were prepared by immunoSEQ multiplex PCR; TCRdb keeps only in-frame clonotypes and omits some of them. This table has roughly 180,000 clones, about 85% appearing once. The sequenced sample was peripheral blood. These receptors came from an elderly man with COVID-19, enrolled during active disease. Each CDR3 is given with its conserved first and last residue. D genes are given only for firm matches. Clone size is given for some rows only: seen once, a few or many times, or a class if the clone is expanded.

>TRBJ1-1|TRBV19|.|.
TGTGCCAGTAGCGAGGAAGGCACTGAAGCTTTCTTT
CASSEEGTEAFF
>TRBJ2-1|TRBV6-2/TRBV6-3|.|TRBD1
TGTGCCAGCAGTTACGGGACAGACCTCTACAATGAGCAGTTCTTC
CASSYGTDLYNEQFF
>TRBJ1-5|TRBV6-1|.|.
TGTGCCAGCAGTGAAGCGAGGGGGCAGCCCCAGCATTTT
CASSEARGQPQHF
>TRBJ1-2|TRBV7-8|.|TRBD1
TGTGCCAGCAGCTTACGGACAGGGTCTAACTATGGCTACACCTTC
CASSLRTGSNYGYTF
>TRBJ2-7|TRBV10-3|.|.
TGTGCCACTTCCCTGGCGGGGCAAGGGGAGCAGTACTTC
CATSLAGQGEQYF
>TRBJ2-1|TRBV20-1|.|.
TGCAGTGCTACCGGGAACAATGAGCAGTTCTTC
CSATGNNEQFF
>TRBJ2-7|TRBV6-5|.|TRBD1
TGTGCCAGCACCGAGACAGGGGGGCGATACGAGCAGTACTTC
CASTETGGRYEQYF
>TRBJ1-3|TRBV12-5|.|.
TGTGCTAGTGGTTTGGGCGGGAGCTCTGGAAACACCATATATTTT
CASGLGGSSGNTIYF
>TRBJ2-7|TRBV4-3|.|.
TGCGCCAGCAGCCGGGACTTGCCCTACGAGCAGTACTTC
CASSRDLPYEQYF
>TRBJ1-2|TRBV6-6|.|.
TGTGCCAGCGAAGCTGGACTATATGGCTACACCTTC
CASEAGLYGYTF
>TRBJ2-7|TRBV2|once|TRBD2
TGTGCCAGCCTTCTAGCGGGGGAGGGAAAGCAGTACTTC
CASLLAGEGKQYF
>TRBJ2-1|TRBV11-2|.|.
TGTGCCAGCAGCTTAGGAGCAGGGCAGTTCTTC
CASSLGAGQFF
>TRBJ1-1|TRBV6-5|.|.
TGTGCCAGCAGTTACTCACAGGGTACTGAAGCTTTCTTT
CASSYSQGTEAFF
>TRBJ1-1|TRBV5-1|few|.
TGCGCCAGCAGCTTCCTCCCCAGGGGGAACACTGAAGCTTTCTTT
CASSFLPRGNTEAFF
>TRBJ1-2|TRBV18|once|.
TGTGCCAGCTCACCAGCGACTTCTGACTATGGCTACACCTTC
CASSPATSDYGYTF
>TRBJ2-1|TRBV12-3/TRBV12-4|.|TRBD1
TGTGCCAGCAGTTGGACAGGGACGAATGAGCAGTTCTTC
CASSWTGTNEQFF
>TRBJ2-5|TRBV10-1|.|TRBD1
TGCGCCAGCAGTGAGAGGGGGCGAGAGACCCAGTACTTC
CASSERGRETQYF
>TRBJ1-2|TRBV4-1|.|TRBD1
TGCGCCAGCAGCACCCGGGACAGTGAGCGCGGCTACACCTTC
CASSTRDSERGYTF
>TRBJ1-5|TRBV6-1|.|TRBD1
TGTGCCAGCAGTGAATTCCAACCCAGGGGGCGGGTCGGTCAGCCCCAGCATTTT
CASSEFQPRGRVGQPQHF
>TRBJ2-3|TRBV12-5|.|.
TGTGCTAGCGCGCGGGACTGGCGTACAGATACGCAGTATTTT
CASARDWRTDTQYF
>TRBJ1-2|TRBV12-3/TRBV12-4|.|.
TGTGCCAGCAGCATTTTCGAGGACTATGGCTACACCTTC
CASSIFEDYGYTF
>TRBJ1-2|TRBV7-9|.|.
TGTGCCAGCAGCGTTTGGACAGCTTATGGCTACACCTTC
CASSVWTAYGYTF
>TRBJ2-3|TRBV18|once|.
TGTGCCAGCTCACCACTTAGGGTTGGCCGGGGAGAGACAGATACGCAGTATTTT
CASSPLRVGRGETDTQYF
>TRBJ1-2|TRBV2|once|.
TGTGCCAGCAGTCGACAGCCTTCTAACTATGGCTACACCTTC
CASSRQPSNYGYTF
>TRBJ1-1|TRBV23-1|.|.
TGCGCCAGCAGTGAGGTTCTGAACACTGAAGCTTTCTTT
CASSEVLNTEAFF
>TRBJ1-2|TRBV5-1|.|.
TGCGCCAGCGCCCTATCGGGTGACTATGGCTACACCTTC
CASALSGDYGYTF
>TRBJ1-2|TRBV11-1|once|.
TGTGCCAGCAGCTTAGCGCGCGAACAGGGAGCTGGCTACACCTTC
CASSLAREQGAGYTF
>TRBJ1-1|TRBV10-3|.|.
TGTGCCATCGGGTCAAACAGGGACACTGAAGCTTTCTTT
CAIGSNRDTEAFF
>TRBJ2-1|TRBV2|.|.
TGTGCCAGCAGCGGGGGTACTAGCACTGAGCAGTTCTTC
CASSGGTSTEQFF
>TRBJ1-2|TRBV10-2|.|TRBD1
TGCGCCAGCAGTGCGCCGGGACAGGCAGTCGGCTACACCTTC
CASSAPGQAVGYTF
>TRBJ1-1|TRBV6-5|.|TRBD1
TGTGCCAGCCGGACAGGGGAGGCCGGGAACACTGAAGCTTTCTTT
CASRTGEAGNTEAFF
>TRBJ1-6|TRBV6-2/TRBV6-3|.|TRBD1
TGTGCCAGCAGCCGCCAAGGGGGCAATTCACCCCTCCACTTT
CASSRQGGNSPLHF
>TRBJ1-3|TRBV21-1|.|.
TGTGCCAGCAGCAAACTCAAAAAAGGGGGATCTAGGAACACCATATATTTT
CASSKLKKGGSRNTIYF
>TRBJ2-1|TRBV6-5|.|TRBD2
TGTGCCAGCAGAACGGGGGGGGGCGATGAGCAGTTCTTC
CASRTGGGDEQFF
>TRBJ2-6|TRBV4-1|.|.
TGCGCCAGCAGCCGGGGCACTGGGGCCAACGTCCTGACTTTC
CASSRGTGANVLTF
>TRBJ1-4|TRBV10-3|.|TRBD1
TGTGCCATCAGAGGGACAGGAAATGAAAAACTGTTTTTT
CAIRGTGNEKLFF
>TRBJ2-7|TRBV2|.|TRBD2
TGTGCCAGCAGCGAGCCGGGACTAGCGGACTACGAGCAGTACTTC
CASSEPGLADYEQYF
>TRBJ2-5|TRBV3-1/TRBV3-2|.|TRBD2
TGTGCCAGCAGCACCCGGGGGGTGGAGGAGACCCAGTACTTC
CASSTRGVEETQYF
>TRBJ1-1|TRBV7-3|.|TRBD1
TGTGCCAGCAGCCCTACAGGGGGAGGGACTGAAGCTTTCTTT
CASSPTGGGTEAFF
>TRBJ1-1|TRBV6-2/TRBV6-3|.|.
TGTGCCAGCAGTCCACTCCTTGGCGGGTACACTGAAGCTTTCTTT
CASSPLLGGYTEAFF
>TRBJ2-3|TRBV5-6|.|.
TGTGCCAGCAGGACCCGAGGCGGAGGGAGGCAGGATACGCAGTATTTT
CASRTRGGGRQDTQYF
>TRBJ1-1|TRBV6-1|.|.
TGTGCCAGCAGTGAAGGCAGGGCGACGGGCACTGAAGCTTTCTTT
CASSEGRATGTEAFF
>TRBJ1-1|TRBV4-1|.|.
TGCGCCAGCAGCCAAGATCAGGGATATGACACTGAAGCTTTCTTT
CASSQDQGYDTEAFF
>TRBJ1-2|TRBV29-1|.|.
TGCAGCGGGGGGACATCGTATGGCTACACCTTC
CSGGTSYGYTF
>TRBJ1-4|TRBV9|.|.
TGTGCCAGCAGCGTAACAGGGTCCCCAACTAATGAAAAACTGTTTTTT
CASSVTGSPTNEKLFF
>TRBJ1-5|TRBV7-9|.|.
TGTGCCAGCAGCTTAGTCGGGAAGGCCAGTTATAGCAATCAGCCCCAGCATTTT
CASSLVGKASYSNQPQHF
>TRBJ2-2|TRBV19|few|.
TGTGCCAGTAGTATCTATCAGGGTGGGGAGCTGTTTTTT
CASSIYQGGELFF
>TRBJ2-5|TRBV4-3|.|TRBD2
TGCGCCAGCAGCCAAGCTCCAGCGGGGATGTACCAAGAGACCCAGTACTTC
CASSQAPAGMYQETQYF